This is a list of T cell receptor beta chains from one sample in a study of CD8+ T cells in alopecia areata. The protocol was immunoSEQ multiplex PCR, while the TCRdb copy is restricted to in-frame clones and leaves out a portion. This table holds around 140,000 clones, roughly 52% found once. This material consisted of CD8+ T cells sorted from blood, taken at week 4, from a patient treated with tofacitinib. Receptors were obtained from a human donor with alopecia areata. The CDR3 runs from the conserved cysteine through the conserved F or W. The order of the fields is J gene, clone size, V gene, D gene, CDR3 protein, CDR3 DNA. The D gene is left open where the match is weak. Rows may omit the clone size; those that give it use once, few, many or a size class.

>TRBJ1-1|.|TRBV30|.
CAWTGGKNTEAFF
TGTGCCTGGACGGGGGGCAAGAACACTGAAGCTTTCTTT
>TRBJ2-5|.|TRBV27|.
CASSLLWRSLAGDPKETQYF
TGTGCCAGCAGTTTACTCTGGCGTTCGCTGGCAGGGGACCCCAAAGAGACCCAGTACTTC
>TRBJ1-1|few|TRBV13|.
CASSSLGTEAFF
TGTGCCAGCAGCTCCCTTGGCACTGAAGCTTTCTTT
>TRBJ1-6|few|TRBV13|TRBD1
CASSTATGAKSPLHF
TGTGCCAGCAGCACCGCGACAGGGGCGAAATCACCCCTCCACTTT
>TRBJ2-7|.|TRBV11-2|TRBD1
CASSSATGMSSYEQYF
TGTGCCAGCAGCTCCGCGACAGGGATGAGCTCCTACGAGCAGTACTTC
>TRBJ2-5|.|TRBV13|.
CASSLGRQETQYF
TGTGCCAGCAGCTTAGGTCGGCAAGAGACCCAGTACTTC
>TRBJ2-2|.|TRBV29-1|.
CSVETVNTGELFF
TGCAGCGTTGAAACAGTCAACACCGGGGAGCTGTTTTTT
>TRBJ2-2|.|TRBV6-6|.
CASSSGQDTGELFF
TGTGCCAGCAGTTCAGGGCAGGACACCGGGGAGCTGTTTTTT
>TRBJ1-5|.|TRBV30|.
CAWNRQTNQPQHF
TGTGCCTGGAACCGGCAGACAAATCAGCCCCAGCATTTT
>TRBJ2-7|.|TRBV7-2|.
CASSGTDSYEQYF
TGTGCCAGCAGCGGAACAGATTCCTACGAGCAGTACTTC
>TRBJ2-7|.|TRBV9|.
CASSVGPSYEQYF
TGTGCCAGCAGCGTAGGGCCCTCCTACGAGCAGTACTTC
>TRBJ2-3|many|TRBV6-1|.
CASSDWVSKVTDTQYF
TGTGCCAGCAGTGACTGGGTCAGCAAAGTCACAGATACGCAGTATTTT
>TRBJ1-2|.|TRBV13|.
CASSLGRTTGYGYTF
TGTGCCAGCAGCTTAGGACGCACGACGGGGTATGGCTACACCTTC
>TRBJ1-4|few|TRBV29-1|TRBD1
CSVRDRDEKLFF
TGCAGCGTGCGTGACAGGGATGAAAAACTGTTTTTT
>TRBJ2-3|few|TRBV11-2|TRBD2
CASSPIAGGSTDTQYF
TGTGCCAGCAGCCCTATAGCGGGGGGGTCGACAGATACGCAGTATTTT
>TRBJ2-1|.|TRBV12-5|.
CASGSLGEQFF
TGTGCTAGTGGTTCCCTAGGTGAGCAGTTCTTC
>TRBJ2-1|few|TRBV27|TRBD1
CATGGTGGSEQFF
TGTGCCACTGGCGGGACAGGGGGCAGTGAGCAGTTCTTC
>TRBJ2-1|few|TRBV9|.
CASNQGRSSYNEQFF
TGTGCCAGCAACCAAGGCCGTAGCTCCTACAATGAGCAGTTCTTC
>TRBJ2-3|.|TRBV2|TRBD1
CASSPLKGTGADTQYF
TGTGCCAGCAGTCCCCTTAAAGGGACAGGGGCAGATACGCAGTATTTT